This T cell receptor beta chain was profiled in a study of blood T cell repertoires in COVID-19. V gave up 0 bases and J gave up 10 bases; unmatched junction bases: 3. The V gene's germline CDR1 is SGHKS and CDR2 YYEKEE (reference sequence). This CDR3 has 14 amino acids. Original handling: Estimation of nucleated cell counts relied on the amplification of reference gene primers. The assay was immunoSEQ multiplex PCR, and TCRdb's table has in-frame clones only and misses some. The DNA was the basis for D and trimming; V, J and clone size are from that table. In the table there are about 99,000 clones, approximately 87% of which are singletons.

Sequencing used peripheral blood. The chain is built from TRBV5-5 and TRBJ1-6; TRBD1 matches at 8 bases. The source of this sequence is a man aged 45 to 65 with acute or convalescent COVID-19. Here the CDR3 reads CASSLAAGGSPLHF. DNA for the CDR3: TGTGCCAGCAGCTTGGCGGCAGGGGGCTCACCCCTCCACTTT.